This is a list of T cell receptor beta chains from one sample in a study of blood T cell repertoires in COVID-19. Libraries were prepared by immunoSEQ multiplex PCR; TCRdb keeps only in-frame clonotypes and omits some of them. This table has 160,000 or so clones, 79% appearing once. The source material was peripheral blood. The receptors derive from a woman aged 60-75 years with COVID-19, enrolled during active disease. CDR3s include the opening cysteine and the closing phenylalanine or tryptophan. The D gene is left open where the match is weak. For some rows the clone size is stated as once, few or many, or as a class when expanded; others skip it.

14	TRBD2	TRBJ2-3	TRBV15	.	CATSRSSGIDTQYF	TGTGCCACCAGCAGATCTAGCGGGATCGATACGCAGTATTTT
16	TRBD1	TRBJ2-1	TRBV6-1	.	CASSVPPGTGVNEQFF	TGTGCCAGCAGTGTCCCTCCCGGGACAGGGGTCAATGAGCAGTTCTTC
13	.	TRBJ2-5	TRBV9	.	CASSVSPQETQYF	TGTGCCAGCAGCGTTTCCCCACAAGAGACCCAGTACTTC
15	.	TRBJ1-6	TRBV6-5	.	CAGGGGLRGNSPLHF	TGTGCCGGAGGGGGGGGGCTACGTGGTAATTCACCCCTCCACTTT
16	.	TRBJ2-5	TRBV14	.	CASSKPGHPSQETQYF	TGTGCCAGCAGCAAGCCTGGACACCCATCCCAAGAGACCCAGTACTTC
13	TRBD1	TRBJ1-5	TRBV12-3/TRBV12-4	.	CPLGQARMTAQHF	TGCCCCCTTGGACAGGCTCGAATGACGGCCCAGCATTTT
13	.	TRBJ2-2	TRBV2	.	CASSTEGIGELFF	TGTGCCAGCTCCACGGAGGGGATCGGGGAGCTGTTTTTT
17	TRBD1	TRBJ1-4	TRBV7-8	once	CASSLGSGGGTNEKLFF	TGTGCCAGCAGCTTAGGGTCAGGGGGCGGGACTAATGAAAAACTGTTTTTT
12	.	TRBJ2-7	TRBV30	few	CAWSILSYEQYF	TGTGCCTGGAGTATACTCTCCTACGAGCAGTACTTC
12	TRBD1	TRBJ1-5	TRBV10-2	.	CASSKGAYPQHF	TGCGCCAGCAGTAAGGGGGCGTATCCCCAGCATTTT
11	.	TRBJ2-1	TRBV2	.	CASSDYNEQFF	TGTGCCAGCTCAGACTACAATGAGCAGTTCTTC
14	TRBD2	TRBJ2-5	TRBV25-1	.	CASSDWGGMETQYF	TGTGCCAGCAGTGATTGGGGGGGGATGGAGACCCAGTACTTC
16	.	TRBJ1-2	TRBV7-2	medium-sized	CASSPHEMRISYGYTF	TGTGCCAGCAGCCCACATGAGATGAGGATCTCCTATGGCTACACCTTC
16	TRBD2	TRBJ2-3	TRBV11-3	.	CASSLSRGGHTDTQYF	TGTGCCAGCAGCTTAAGCCGGGGGGGACACACAGATACGCAGTATTTT
14	.	TRBJ1-1	TRBV2	.	CASSVQGAGTEAFF	TGTGCCAGCAGCGTACAGGGAGCAGGTACTGAAGCTTTCTTT
14	.	TRBJ1-5	TRBV11-2	.	CASSLAGSNQPQHF	TGTGCCAGCAGCTTAGCCGGTAGCAATCAGCCCCAGCATTTT
14	TRBD2	TRBJ2-7	TRBV10-3	.	CAIRGLAGSGEQYF	TGTGCCATCAGGGGGCTAGCGGGATCAGGCGAGCAGTACTTC
15	.	TRBJ1-5	TRBV6-5	.	CASSYSRKFDQPQHF	TGTGCCAGCAGTTACTCGCGGAAGTTTGATCAGCCCCAGCATTTT
13	TRBD1	TRBJ2-1	TRBV2	.	CASRGDRRDEQFF	TGTGCCAGCAGGGGGGACAGGCGTGATGAGCAGTTCTTC
16	.	TRBJ1-4	TRBV5-8	.	CASSYGQSAPNEKLFF	TGTGCCAGCAGCTACGGACAGTCCGCCCCTAATGAAAAACTGTTTTTT
13	TRBD1	TRBJ1-1	TRBV11-2	.	CASGTGRSTEAFF	TGTGCCAGTGGGACAGGGAGGTCCACTGAAGCTTTCTTT
12	.	TRBJ1-1	TRBV2	.	CASSGGFDGAFF	TGTGCCAGCAGTGGAGGATTCGACGGAGCTTTCTTT